This is a list of T cell receptor beta chains from one sample in a study of shared clonotypes between healthy human individuals. Sequenced by immunoSEQ multiplex PCR; TCRdb stores in-frame clones only, minus some. The data hold around 2,000,000 clones, with roughly 95% observed a single time. The material sequenced was naive CD8+ T cells sorted from blood. The receptors were gathered from a man between 18 and 29 years old in good health. The CDR3 runs from the conserved cysteine through the conserved F or W. The order of the fields is J gene, V gene, D gene, CDR3 length, clone size, CDR3 protein, CDR3 DNA. A D gene is named only where the DNA matches it firmly. The listing skips clone size in some rows; elsewhere it reads once, few, many or a size class.

TRBJ1-5	TRBV30	NA	14	NA	CAWSRSTGNQPQHF	TGTGCCTGGAGCAGGTCCACCGGGAATCAGCCCCAGCATTTT
TRBJ2-7	TRBV27	TRBD2	15	NA	CASSSAGLAAYEQYF	TGTGCCAGCAGTTCCGCGGGACTAGCGGCCTACGAGCAGTACTTC
TRBJ1-2	TRBV27	TRBD1	16	NA	CASSLNMWDSVNGYTF	TGTGCCAGCAGTCTAAACATGTGGGACAGCGTCAATGGCTACACCTTC
TRBJ2-2	TRBV11-2	NA	17	NA	CASSLDAGRGHTGELFF	TGTGCCAGCAGCTTAGACGCAGGTCGGGGCCACACCGGGGAGCTGTTTTTT
TRBJ2-7	TRBV6-5	TRBD1	15	NA	CASSYGTGGTYEQYF	TGTGCCAGCAGTTACGGGACAGGGGGAACCTACGAGCAGTACTTC
TRBJ2-7	TRBV7-8	NA	13	NA	CASSLRGFYEQYF	TGTGCCAGCAGCTTAAGGGGCTTTTACGAGCAGTACTTC
TRBJ1-5	TRBV9	NA	14	once	CASSPQDSNQPQHF	TGTGCCAGCAGCCCCCAGGATAGCAATCAGCCCCAGCATTTT
TRBJ2-3	TRBV11-2	TRBD2	16	NA	CASSGRLAGLIDTQYF	TGTGCCAGCAGCGGCCGACTAGCGGGACTTATAGATACGCAGTATTTT
TRBJ1-5	TRBV6-6	NA	16	NA	CASSYSQGRSNQPQHF	TGTGCCAGCAGTTACTCTCAGGGTAGGTCCAATCAGCCCCAGCATTTT
TRBJ2-1	TRBV27	NA	13	NA	CASRLQTDNEQFF	TGTGCCAGCCGACTGCAAACGGACAATGAGCAGTTCTTC
TRBJ2-7	TRBV2	NA	16	NA	CASTFMASLESYEQYF	TGTGCCAGCACTTTTATGGCGTCCCTCGAATCCTACGAGCAGTACTTC
TRBJ1-1	TRBV27	TRBD1	13	NA	CASRGQGQTEAFF	TGTGCCAGCAGAGGACAGGGGCAGACTGAAGCTTTCTTT
TRBJ1-4	TRBV6-5	NA	16	NA	CASSYDPLMGSEKLFF	TGTGCCAGCAGTTACGACCCACTAATGGGGAGTGAAAAACTGTTTTTT
TRBJ2-7	TRBV6-1	TRBD2	13	NA	CASRVAGAYEQYF	TGTGCCAGCAGGGTAGCGGGAGCTTACGAGCAGTACTTC
TRBJ2-5	TRBV7-2	TRBD2	16	NA	CASSLASGGAPETQYF	TGTGCCAGCAGCTTAGCTAGCGGGGGGGCCCCAGAGACCCAGTACTTC
TRBJ1-2	TRBV28	TRBD1	15	once	CASSPTGTGSYGYTF	TGTGCCAGCAGTCCGACCGGGACAGGGTCCTATGGCTACACCTTC
TRBJ2-4	TRBV2	NA	11	NA	CAIEQANIQYF	TGTGCTATCGAACAGGCGAACATTCAGTACTTC